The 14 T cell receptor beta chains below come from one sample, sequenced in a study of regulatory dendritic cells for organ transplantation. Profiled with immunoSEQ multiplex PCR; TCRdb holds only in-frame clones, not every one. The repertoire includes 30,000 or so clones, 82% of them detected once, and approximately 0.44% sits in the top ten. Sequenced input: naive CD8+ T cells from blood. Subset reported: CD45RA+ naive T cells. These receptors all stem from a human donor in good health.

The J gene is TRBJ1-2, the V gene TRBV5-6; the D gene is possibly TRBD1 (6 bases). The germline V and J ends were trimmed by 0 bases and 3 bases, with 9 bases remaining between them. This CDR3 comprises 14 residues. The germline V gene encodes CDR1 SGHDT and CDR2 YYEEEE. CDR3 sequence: CASSLGTVDYGYTF. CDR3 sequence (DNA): TGTGCCAGCAGCTTGGGGACAGTTGACTATGGCTACACCTTC.

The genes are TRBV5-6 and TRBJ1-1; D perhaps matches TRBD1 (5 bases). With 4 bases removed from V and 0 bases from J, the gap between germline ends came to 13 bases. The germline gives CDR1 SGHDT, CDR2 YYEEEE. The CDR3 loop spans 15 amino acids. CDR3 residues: CASSPSWGVNTEAFF. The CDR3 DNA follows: TGTGCCAGCAGCCCAAGTTGGGGGGTGAACACTGAAGCTTTCTTT.

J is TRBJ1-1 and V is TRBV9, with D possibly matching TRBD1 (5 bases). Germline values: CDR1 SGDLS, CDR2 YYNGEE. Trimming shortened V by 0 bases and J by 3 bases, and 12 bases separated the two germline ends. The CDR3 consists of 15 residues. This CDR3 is CASSVAGVRDTEAFF. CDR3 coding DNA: TGTGCCAGCAGCGTAGCTGGGGTCAGGGACACTGAAGCTTTCTTT.

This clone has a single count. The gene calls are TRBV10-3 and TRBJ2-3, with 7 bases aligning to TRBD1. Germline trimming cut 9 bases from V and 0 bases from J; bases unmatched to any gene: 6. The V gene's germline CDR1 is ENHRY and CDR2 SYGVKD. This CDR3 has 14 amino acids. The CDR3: CAIRQGDSTDTQYF. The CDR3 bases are TGTGCCATAAGACAGGGCGATAGCACAGATACGCAGTATTTT.

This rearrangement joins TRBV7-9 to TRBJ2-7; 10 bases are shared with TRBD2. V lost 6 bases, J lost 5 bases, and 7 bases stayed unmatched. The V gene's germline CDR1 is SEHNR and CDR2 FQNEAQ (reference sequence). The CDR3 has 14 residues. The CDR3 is CASSSLAGVDEQYF. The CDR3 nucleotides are TGTGCCAGCAGTTCGCTAGCGGGGGTAGACGAGCAGTACTTC.

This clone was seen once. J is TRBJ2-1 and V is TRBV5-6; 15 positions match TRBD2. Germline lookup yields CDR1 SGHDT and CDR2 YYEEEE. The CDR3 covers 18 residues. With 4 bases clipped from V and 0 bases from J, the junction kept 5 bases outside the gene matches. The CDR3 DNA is TGTGCCAGCAGCGGGGGACTAGCGGGGGGACGCTCCTACAATGAGCAGTTCTTC. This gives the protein CASSGGLAGGRSYNEQFF.

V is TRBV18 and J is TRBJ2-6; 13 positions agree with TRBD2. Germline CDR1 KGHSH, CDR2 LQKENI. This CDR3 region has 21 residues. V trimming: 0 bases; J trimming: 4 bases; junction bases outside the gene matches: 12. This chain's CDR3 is CASSPPGGLAGDLHGANVLTF. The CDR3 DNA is TGTGCCAGCTCACCACCGGGAGGACTAGCGGGGGACCTCCACGGGGCCAACGTCCTGACTTTC.

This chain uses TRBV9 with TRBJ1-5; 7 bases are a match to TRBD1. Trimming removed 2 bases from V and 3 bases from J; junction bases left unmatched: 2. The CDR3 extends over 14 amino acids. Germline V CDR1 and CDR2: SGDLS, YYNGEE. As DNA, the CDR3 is TGTGCCAGCAGCGTCGGGACAGTCAATCAGCCCCAGCATTTT. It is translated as CASSVGTVNQPQHF. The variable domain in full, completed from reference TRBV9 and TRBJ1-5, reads DSGVTQTPKHLITATGQRVTLRCSPRSGDLSVYWYQQSLDQGLQFLIQYYNGEERAKGNILERFSAQQFPDLHSELNLSSLELGDSALYFCASSVGTVNQPQHFGDGTRLSIL.

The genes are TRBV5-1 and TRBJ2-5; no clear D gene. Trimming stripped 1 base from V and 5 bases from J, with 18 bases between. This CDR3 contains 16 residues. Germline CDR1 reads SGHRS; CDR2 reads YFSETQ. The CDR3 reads CASSLIRSPQVETQYF. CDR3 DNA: TGCGCCAGCAGCTTGATACGTTCACCACAAGTCGAGACCCAGTACTTC.

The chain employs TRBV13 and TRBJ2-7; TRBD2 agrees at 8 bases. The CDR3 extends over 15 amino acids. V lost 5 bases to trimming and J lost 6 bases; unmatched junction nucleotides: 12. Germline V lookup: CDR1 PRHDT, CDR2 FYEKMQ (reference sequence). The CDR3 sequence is CASSTRLALSFEQYF. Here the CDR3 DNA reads TGTGCCAGCAGCACTCGACTAGCGCTGTCTTTCGAGCAGTACTTC. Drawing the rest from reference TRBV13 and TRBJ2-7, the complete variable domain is AAGVIQSPRHLIKEKRETATLKCYPIPRHDTVYWYQQGPGQDPQFLISFYEKMQSDKGSIPDRFSAQQFSDYHSELNMSSLELGDSALYFCASSTRLALSFEQYFGPGTRLTVT.

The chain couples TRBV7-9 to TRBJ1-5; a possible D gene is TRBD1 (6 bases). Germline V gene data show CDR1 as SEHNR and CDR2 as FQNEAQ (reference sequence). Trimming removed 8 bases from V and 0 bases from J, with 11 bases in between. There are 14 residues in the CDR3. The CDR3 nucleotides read TGTGCCAGCGCGGGGGGCAATAGCAATCAGCCCCAGCATTTT. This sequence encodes CASAGGNSNQPQHF.

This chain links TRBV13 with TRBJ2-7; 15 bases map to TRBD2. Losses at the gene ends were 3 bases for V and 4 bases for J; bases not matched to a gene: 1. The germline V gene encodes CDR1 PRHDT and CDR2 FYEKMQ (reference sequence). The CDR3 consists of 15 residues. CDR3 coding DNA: TGTGCCAGCAGCTTCGGACTAGCGGGGGGGTACGAGCAGTACTTC. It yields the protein CASSFGLAGGYEQYF.

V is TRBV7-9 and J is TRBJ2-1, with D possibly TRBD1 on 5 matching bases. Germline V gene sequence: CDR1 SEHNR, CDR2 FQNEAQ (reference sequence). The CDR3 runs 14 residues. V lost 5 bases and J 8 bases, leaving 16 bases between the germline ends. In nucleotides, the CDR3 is TGTGCCAGCAGCCTCGGAAGGGGAAGCGATGAGCAGTTCTTC. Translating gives CASSLGRGSDEQFF. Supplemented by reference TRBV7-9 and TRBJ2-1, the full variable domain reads DTGVSQNPRHKITKRGQNVTFRCDPISEHNRLYWYRQTLGQGPEFLTYFQNEAQLEKSRLLSDRFSAERPKGSFSTLEIQRTEQGDSAMYLCASSLGRGSDEQFFGPGTRLTVL.

The CDR3 loop is CASSLSGRAATDGYTF. Here the CDR3 DNA reads TGTGCCAGCAGTTTATCTGGGCGGGCAGCGACTGATGGCTACACCTTC. V usage is TRBV27 and J usage is TRBJ1-2; D is unclear. Germline V gives CDR1 MNHEY, CDR2 SMNVEV (reference sequence). The CDR3 spans 16 residues. Between the trimmed V and J ends, which lost 0 bases and 6 bases, there was a span of 17 bases.